This entry describes one T cell receptor (beta chain). Its antigen is as yet unknown. A much bigger clone sits one base away, suggesting this may be a read error. Three pairs of healthy female monozygous twins were the donors. This entry belongs to a study of identical twins' blood T cells. The CDR3 has 13 amino acids. Broader study findings: Environmental influences on twin similarity could not be excluded. Shared CDR3 clonotype counts between two donors mainly tracked the product of their cloneset sizes, twins included.

As originally analysed: Clonotypes per individual ranged from about 85,000 to nearly 550,000. One entry per CDR3 protein results from TCRdb running MiXCR on the 5' RACE reads. In this record, the V and J calls reflect TCRdb's handling and not the investigators' own analysis. The data hold around 380,000 distinct CDR3 sequences, with roughly 30% observed a single time. The sequenced material came from PBMCs. The source is a woman aged 18 to 55 in good health. The rearrangement joins TRBV21-1 to TRBJ1-5. TRBV21-1 is recorded as a pseudogene. CDR3 sequence (DNA): TGTGCCACCAGCAAGGTTAAAAATCAGCCCCAGCATTTT. This gives the protein CATSKVKNQPQHF.